This is a list of T cell receptor beta chains from one sample in a study of T-cell memory formation after mild COVID-19. TCRdb independently ran MiXCR on the 5' RACE reads; one entry per CDR3 protein. Altogether just under 150,000 distinct CDR3 sequences are present, approximately 6% being singletons, with the ten largest covering around 1.9%. The sequencing input was PBMCs or a T cell subset sorted from them (not recorded which). The receptors originated from an adult woman who had mild COVID-19 (a few samples of this study predate the infection). Cell type and time point are not known. Both conserved end residues are part of each CDR3. The D gene is left open where the match is weak. Size is omitted from some rows. Given values are once, few, many or a class for expanded clones.

TRBJ1-5 | . | TRBV5-1 | TRBD1 | CASSPGQALQPQHF | TGCGCCAGCAGCCCGGGACAGGCACTCCAGCCCCAGCATTTT
TRBJ2-2 | few | TRBV2 | . | CASSELATYTGELFF | TGTGCCAGCAGTGAACTAGCCACCTACACCGGGGAGCTGTTTTTT
TRBJ2-1 | . | TRBV9 | . | CASSVARGVSEQFF | TGTGCCAGCAGCGTAGCTAGAGGAGTGAGTGAGCAGTTCTTC
TRBJ2-7 | . | TRBV18 | . | CASSPPQGGDYEQYF | TGTGCCAGCTCACCCCCCCAGGGGGGGGACTACGAGCAGTACTTC
TRBJ2-3 | many | TRBV5-1 | . | CASSLEGQTSTDTQYF | TGCGCCAGCAGCTTGGAGGGGCAGACTAGCACAGATACGCAGTATTTT
TRBJ2-3 | many | TRBV5-5 | . | CASSSERVTDTQYF | TGTGCCAGCAGCTCCGAGCGGGTCACAGATACGCAGTATTTT
TRBJ2-7 | . | TRBV3-1 | TRBD1 | CASSLRGQGDYEQYF | TGTGCCAGCAGCCTTCGAGGACAGGGTGACTACGAGCAGTACTTC
TRBJ2-1 | . | TRBV24-1 | . | CATSVPGEYNEQFF | TGTGCCACCAGTGTCCCGGGGGAGTACAATGAGCAGTTCTTC
TRBJ2-5 | . | TRBV12-3/TRBV12-4 | TRBD2 | CASSSAGVGRGTQYF | TGTGCCAGCAGTTCCGCGGGGGTCGGCCGTGGGACCCAGTACTTC
TRBJ2-3 | . | TRBV5-1 | . | CASTRTPSTDTQYF | TGCGCCAGCACCAGGACGCCTAGCACAGATACGCAGTATTTT
TRBJ1-1 | . | TRBV7-8 | TRBD1 | CASSSKGQGDTEAFF | TGTGCCAGCAGCTCAAAGGGGCAGGGGGACACTGAAGCTTTCTTT
TRBJ1-1 | many | TRBV5-6 | TRBD1 | CASSRRGGTEAFF | TGTGCCAGCAGCCGCAGGGGGGGCACTGAAGCTTTCTTT
TRBJ2-1 | many | TRBV30 | TRBD2 | CAWRNPSLAGAYNEQFF | TGTGCCTGGAGGAATCCTTCGCTAGCGGGAGCCTACAATGAGCAGTTCTTC
TRBJ2-7 | . | TRBV25-1 | TRBD1 | CASSAPGTGAYEQYF | TGTGCCAGCAGTGCGCCCGGGACAGGCGCCTACGAGCAGTACTTC
TRBJ1-2 | few | TRBV10-3 | . | CAISGEGETMGYTF | TGTGCCATCAGTGGAGAGGGGGAGACAATGGGCTACACCTTC
TRBJ2-6 | . | TRBV29-1 | . | CSAKQSSGANVLTF | TGCAGCGCTAAACAGAGCTCTGGGGCCAACGTCCTGACTTTC
TRBJ1-2 | many | TRBV4-1 | TRBD1 | CASRQLGGEFYGYTF | TGCGCCAGCAGGCAATTAGGGGGCGAATTCTATGGCTACACCTTC
TRBJ1-5 | . | TRBV4-3 | . | CASSPGRGSNQPQHF | TGCGCCAGCAGCCCAGGGCGGGGAAGCAATCAGCCCCAGCATTTT
TRBJ1-1 | many | TRBV20-1 | . | CSARAGGPNTEAFF | TGCAGTGCTAGGGCCGGCGGGCCGAACACTGAAGCTTTCTTT
TRBJ2-2 | few | TRBV29-1 | TRBD1 | CSVRPGQGNTGELFF | TGCAGCGTTCGGCCGGGACAGGGTAACACCGGGGAGCTGTTTTTT
TRBJ1-2 | many | TRBV4-1 | . | CASSPDEGNYGYTF | TGCGCCAGCAGCCCAGATGAGGGTAACTATGGCTACACCTTC
TRBJ1-1 | . | TRBV7-9 | . | CASSLPGLGTEAFF | TGTGCCAGCAGCTTACCAGGGCTGGGGACTGAAGCTTTCTTT
TRBJ1-6 | . | TRBV6-2/TRBV6-3 | . | CASSWDGRHNSPLHF | TGTGCCAGCAGTTGGGACGGGAGGCATAATTCACCCCTCCACTTT
TRBJ2-1 | . | TRBV18 | . | CASSPGQNNEQFF | TGTGCCAGCTCACCGGGCCAGAACAATGAGCAGTTCTTC
TRBJ2-2 | many | TRBV7-9 | . | CASSTTGSELFF | TGTGCCAGCAGCACGACCGGCTCGGAGCTGTTTTTT
TRBJ2-1 | many | TRBV5-1 | . | CASSVGEDEQFF | TGCGCCAGCAGCGTCGGGGAGGATGAGCAGTTCTTC
TRBJ2-6 | . | TRBV7-3 | . | CASSLRSGSGANVLTF | TGTGCCAGCAGCTTAAGGTCAGGCTCTGGGGCCAACGTCCTGACTTTC
TRBJ1-1 | . | TRBV11-2 | . | CASSVTLQVEAFF | TGTGCCAGCAGCGTAACTCTACAAGTTGAAGCTTTCTTT
TRBJ1-3 | . | TRBV12-3/TRBV12-4 | . | CASSLLISGNTIYF | TGTGCCAGCAGTTTACTTATCTCTGGAAACACCATATATTTT
TRBJ2-3 | many | TRBV5-1 | TRBD1 | CASSTTGDGTDTQYF | TGCGCCAGCAGCACCACAGGGGACGGCACAGATACGCAGTATTTT
TRBJ1-1 | . | TRBV5-1 | . | CAISEAQWPGAEAFF | TGCGCCATCAGCGAAGCACAGTGGCCTGGCGCTGAAGCTTTCTTT
TRBJ2-1 | many | TRBV5-6 | . | CASSLLDRRWGNEQFF | TGTGCCAGCAGCTTGTTAGACAGGAGATGGGGGAATGAGCAGTTCTTC
TRBJ2-1 | few | TRBV5-1 | TRBD2 | CASSLVVSGGPYNEQFF | TGCGCCAGCAGCTTGGTTGTTAGCGGGGGGCCGTACAATGAGCAGTTCTTC
TRBJ1-2 | . | TRBV19 | . | CASSSFRSGGYTF | TGTGCCAGTAGTAGCTTCCGGTCGGGCGGCTACACCTTC
TRBJ2-3 | few | TRBV7-2 | TRBD2 | CASSPRTSGRYPDTQYF | TGTGCCAGCAGCCCTCGGACTAGCGGGAGGTATCCAGATACGCAGTATTTT
TRBJ2-5 | . | TRBV3-1 | TRBD2 | CASSQGAGRALGETQYF | TGTGCCAGCAGCCAAGGCGCCGGGAGGGCTTTAGGAGAGACCCAGTACTTC
TRBJ2-5 | . | TRBV20-1 | . | CSAIRGKETQYF | TGCAGTGCTATCAGGGGCAAGGAGACCCAGTACTTC
TRBJ1-1 | many | TRBV6-5 | . | CASSYDNPGREAFF | TGTGCCAGCAGTTACGACAATCCGGGCCGCGAAGCTTTCTTT
TRBJ2-3 | few | TRBV7-8 | . | CASSLKSGGVPSTDTQYF | TGTGCCAGCAGCTTAAAATCAGGGGGGGTTCCTAGCACAGATACGCAGTATTTT
TRBJ2-5 | many | TRBV5-1 | . | CASSPSGQTLETQYF | TGCGCCAGCAGCCCGTCCGGACAGACCTTGGAGACCCAGTACTTC
TRBJ2-1 | few | TRBV12-5 | . | CASGLVQGLGAGVSEQFF | TGTGCTAGTGGTTTGGTACAGGGTTTGGGGGCAGGGGTGAGTGAGCAGTTCTTC
TRBJ2-1 | few | TRBV20-1 | . | CSARDGAKGLSNEQFF | TGCAGTGCTAGAGACGGGGCGAAAGGGCTATCCAATGAGCAGTTCTTC
TRBJ2-3 | many | TRBV7-2 | . | CASSLSGQTTQYF | TGTGCCAGCAGCTTAAGTGGACAGACAACGCAGTATTTT
TRBJ1-1 | many | TRBV12-3/TRBV12-4 | TRBD1 | CASRLFRDRNTEAFF | TGTGCCAGCAGATTATTCCGGGACAGGAACACTGAAGCTTTCTTT
TRBJ2-7 | many | TRBV24-1 | . | CATSDPRTATGEQYF | TGTGCCACCAGTGATCCCCGGACGGCGACGGGCGAGCAGTACTTC
TRBJ1-6 | many | TRBV18 | . | CASSPLTEGSPLHF | TGTGCCAGCTCACCCCTGACAGAGGGCTCACCCCTCCACTTT
TRBJ1-2 | many | TRBV5-1 | . | CASGDRRSNYGYTF | TGCGCCAGCGGCGACCGACGTTCTAACTATGGCTACACCTTC
TRBJ2-1 | many | TRBV9 | . | CASSVEIDLIDEQFF | TGTGCCAGCAGCGTAGAAATAGACCTAATTGATGAGCAGTTCTTC
TRBJ2-1 | . | TRBV12-3/TRBV12-4 | TRBD1 | CASSPRTGRNYNEQFF | TGTGCCAGCAGTCCGCGGACAGGGAGAAACTACAATGAGCAGTTCTTC
TRBJ1-5 | many | TRBV7-8 | . | CASSLGLERSNQPQHF | TGTGCCAGCAGCTTAGGTTTGGAGCGGAGCAATCAGCCCCAGCATTTT
TRBJ2-1 | many | TRBV12-3/TRBV12-4 | TRBD2 | CASSVAGGGYNEQFF | TGTGCCAGCAGTGTAGCGGGAGGGGGGTACAATGAGCAGTTCTTC
TRBJ1-2 | . | TRBV24-1 | . | CATSDFTLNYGYTF | TGTGCCACCAGTGATTTTACATTGAACTATGGCTACACCTTC
TRBJ2-1 | . | TRBV24-1 | TRBD1 | CATAYGQGASNEQFF | TGTGCCACCGCGTACGGACAGGGGGCAAGCAATGAGCAGTTCTTC